These T cell receptor beta chains were read from a single sample in a study of cytomegalovirus exposure and HLA in healthy donors. The repertoire was sequenced with immunoSEQ multiplex PCR; TCRdb's copy has only in-frame clones and lacks some. The sample consists of 150,000 or so clones, roughly 79% of them appearing once. The sequencing sample was made of PBMCs. The receptors stem from a woman aged 45-65 years in good health and CMV-seropositive. The CDR3 runs from the conserved cysteine through the conserved F or W. Each record gives: J gene, D gene, V gene, clone size, CDR3 protein, CDR3 DNA. The D gene is left open where the match is weak. Expanded clones get a size class; other rows say once, few or many, or leave the size out.

TRBJ1-1 . TRBV19 . CASNRQGGVGNTEAFF TGTGCCAGTAATCGTCAGGGAGGGGTGGGGAACACTGAAGCTTTCTTT
TRBJ2-2 . TRBV9 . CASSVDSLGSGELFF TGTGCCAGCAGCGTAGACAGTCTCGGGAGCGGGGAGCTGTTTTTT
TRBJ1-1 . TRBV4-3 few CASSPSGTNRATEAFF TGCGCCAGCAGCCCCTCCGGGACGAACAGGGCCACTGAAGCTTTCTTT
TRBJ1-1 TRBD1 TRBV6-5 few CASTPTGADEAFF TGTGCCAGCACCCCGACAGGGGCGGATGAAGCTTTCTTT
TRBJ1-3 TRBD1 TRBV7-2 . CASSPRHGQGANTIYF TGTGCCAGCAGCCCCAGACACGGACAGGGTGCAAACACCATATATTTT
TRBJ1-5 . TRBV6-6 . CASSYSNRNQPQHF TGTGCCAGCAGTTACTCGAACAGGAATCAGCCCCAGCATTTT
TRBJ2-7 TRBD1 TRBV28 . CASRSTGGGTYEQYF TGTGCCAGCAGGTCTACAGGGGGAGGAACCTACGAGCAGTACTTC
TRBJ1-3 . TRBV19 few CASSLRGTVGNTIYF TGTGCCAGTAGCCTTCGCGGGACTGTCGGAAACACCATATATTTT
TRBJ2-7 TRBD1 TRBV9 . CASSVEGQGASQYF TGTGCCAGCAGCGTAGAGGGACAGGGGGCTTCGCAGTACTTC
TRBJ2-7 TRBD1 TRBV6-1 once CASSEQGTGSGEQYF TGTGCCAGCAGTGAACAGGGGACAGGGTCTGGGGAGCAGTACTTC
TRBJ1-1 . TRBV12-5 . CASGAPGDTEAFF TGTGCTAGTGGTGCCCCAGGGGACACTGAAGCTTTCTTT
TRBJ2-1 . TRBV7-2 . CASSLSTGIHNEQFF TGTGCCAGCAGCTTATCGACAGGCATCCACAATGAGCAGTTCTTC
TRBJ1-1 TRBD1 TRBV5-1 . CASSILPPGQGANTEAFF TGCGCCAGCAGCATACTCCCACCGGGACAGGGGGCGAACACTGAAGCTTTCTTT
TRBJ2-1 . TRBV27 . CASSSAPRGRQFF TGTGCCAGCAGTTCAGCCCCCAGGGGCAGGCAGTTCTTC
TRBJ2-7 . TRBV4-1 . CASSQDPTYEQYF TGCGCCAGCAGCCAAGATCCCACCTACGAGCAGTACTTC
TRBJ2-7 . TRBV20-1 . CSAGGSYEQYF TGCAGTGCTGGCGGCTCCTACGAGCAGTACTTC
TRBJ2-1 TRBD2 TRBV5-1 . CASSPIVAGGHNEQFF TGCGCCAGCAGCCCAATTGTAGCGGGAGGCCACAATGAGCAGTTCTTC
TRBJ2-7 . TRBV7-9 . CASSPAGGRTGSYEQYF TGTGCCAGCAGCCCGGCCGGGGGAAGGACAGGTTCTTACGAGCAGTACTTC
TRBJ1-5 . TRBV4-3 . CASSQDLYNQPQHF TGCGCCAGCAGCCAAGATTTGTACAATCAGCCCCAGCATTTT
TRBJ1-5 . TRBV5-6 . CASSLGRANQPQHF TGTGCCAGCAGCTTGGGCAGGGCAAATCAGCCCCAGCATTTT
TRBJ2-5 . TRBV25-1 . CASSEYRAGAQETQYF TGTGCCAGCAGTGAATACCGCGCAGGGGCCCAAGAGACCCAGTACTTC
TRBJ2-2 TRBD1 TRBV4-1 . CASSRDSYTGELFF TGCGCCAGCAGCCGGGACAGCTACACCGGGGAGCTGTTTTTT
TRBJ1-1 . TRBV5-1 . CASSPQGGPNTEAFF TGCGCCAGCAGCCCACAAGGGGGTCCTAACACTGAAGCTTTCTTT
TRBJ2-7 . TRBV6-6 . CASSPRDMSYEQYF TGTGCCAGCAGTCCCCGGGACATGTCCTACGAGCAGTACTTC
TRBJ2-5 TRBD2 TRBV29-1 . CSVRGLQETQYF TGCAGCGTAAGGGGACTACAAGAGACCCAGTACTTC
TRBJ2-3 . TRBV4-3 . CASSPRETGTDTQYF TGCGCCAGCAGCCCCCGGGAAACGGGCACAGATACGCAGTATTTT
TRBJ2-2 TRBD2 TRBV7-2 . CASSPTSGANGELFF TGTGCCAGCAGCCCCACTAGCGGGGCAAACGGGGAGCTGTTTTTT
TRBJ2-4 TRBD2 TRBV19 . CASSFSGTSGVAKNSQYF TGTGCCAGTAGTTTCTCCGGGACTAGCGGAGTAGCCAAAAACAGTCAGTACTTC
TRBJ2-1 TRBD2 TRBV7-2 . CASNEGLAGGFNNEQFF TGTGCCAGCAACGAGGGACTAGCGGGAGGGTTCAACAATGAGCAGTTCTTC
TRBJ2-1 TRBD2 TRBV20-1 . CSARRGGPNFF TGCAGTGCTAGACGGGGGGGCCCGAACTTCTTC
TRBJ2-7 TRBD2 TRBV2 . CASSEGLAGGNYEQYF TGTGCCAGCAGTGAAGGGCTAGCGGGGGGGAACTACGAGCAGTACTTC
TRBJ2-1 . TRBV5-1 . CASSLTGDNEQFF TGCGCCAGCAGCTTAACAGGAGACAATGAGCAGTTCTTC
TRBJ2-1 TRBD2 TRBV5-6 . CASSLALAGVYNEQFF TGTGCCAGCAGCTTGGCGCTAGCGGGAGTCTACAATGAGCAGTTCTTC
TRBJ1-1 . TRBV10-3 . CAISGGDLGGTEAFF TGTGCCATCAGTGGCGGGGATCTTGGCGGAACTGAAGCTTTCTTT
TRBJ2-7 TRBD1 TRBV27 . CASNPTGGYEQYF TGTGCCAGCAACCCCACAGGGGGCTACGAGCAGTACTTC
TRBJ1-2 TRBD1 TRBV28 once CASSSGQGSGGYTF TGTGCCAGCAGTTCAGGACAGGGGAGCGGTGGCTACACCTTC
TRBJ1-1 TRBD1 TRBV10-3 . CAIRRQGMNTEAFF TGTGCCATCAGGAGACAGGGTATGAACACTGAAGCTTTCTTT